Below are 19 T cell receptor beta chains sequenced from a single sample in a study of cytomegalovirus exposure and HLA in healthy donors. Method: immunoSEQ multiplex PCR; TCRdb's copy keeps in-frame clones and lacks some. The sample lists some 130,000 clones; around four fifths were seen once. Sequences were obtained from PBMCs. These receptors were collected from a man aged 25 to 45 in good health and CMV-seropositive.

This clone showed up just once. This rearrangement joins TRBV19 to TRBJ1-2, with 10 nucleotides matching TRBD1. The CDR3 spans 15 residues. Losses at the gene ends were 9 bases for V and 2 bases for J; bases not matched to a gene: 9. Germline CDR1 is LNHDA and CDR2 is SQIVND (reference sequence). CDR3 bases: TGTGCCAGCCGACTCGGGGGACAGGGGAACTATGGCTACACCTTC. This sequence encodes CASRLGGQGNYGYTF.

The V gene is TRBV5-4, the J gene TRBJ2-1, with 9 bases aligning to TRBD1. The CDR3 is made up of 15 amino acids. The V gene end was trimmed by 4 bases and the J gene end by 6 bases; junction bases not matched to a gene: 8. The germline V gene encodes CDR1 SGHNT and CDR2 YYREEE (reference sequence). The CDR3 DNA reads TGTGCCAGCAGCCTCGGGACAGGGCCATCCAATGAGCAGTTCTTC. Its translation: CASSLGTGPSNEQFF.

V gene TRBV11-2 combines with J gene TRBJ2-7; 11 bases align to TRBD2. Germline assignment: CDR1 SGHAT and CDR2 FQNNGV. Unmatched junction bases numbered 3, after V lost 0 bases and J lost 5 bases. The CDR3 has 15 residues. Written as DNA, the CDR3 is TGTGCCAGCAGCTTAGATAGCGGGGGGGCCCACGAGCAGTACTTC. Encoded protein: CASSLDSGGAHEQYF.

This clone was counted a few times. This chain uses TRBV7-2 with TRBJ1-6, with D possibly being TRBD1 (6 bases). The CDR3 contains 15 residues. V was clipped by 5 bases and J by 7 bases, with 15 bases between them. Germline V gene data show CDR1 as SGHTA and CDR2 as FQGNSA. CDR3 amino acids: CASSPRRGGNSPLHF. In nucleotides, the CDR3 is TGTGCCAGCAGCCCCCGACGGGGGGGCAATTCACCCCTCCACTTT.

The chain is built from TRBV5-4 and TRBJ2-7; TRBD2 matches at 8 bases. This CDR3 comprises 14 residues. The germline V gene has CDR1 SGHNT and CDR2 YYREEE (reference sequence). With 7 bases clipped from V and 2 bases from J, the junction kept 8 bases outside the gene matches. The chain's CDR3 is CASREGPLTYEQYF. The CDR3 nucleotides are TGTGCCAGCCGGGAGGGTCCTCTTACCTACGAGCAGTACTTC.

This rearrangement joins TRBV19 to TRBJ2-1; 8 nucleotides agree with TRBD2. Germline V CDR1 and CDR2: LNHDA, SQIVND (reference sequence). With 7 bases clipped from V and 0 bases from J, the junction kept 14 bases outside the gene matches. The CDR3 is 18 residues long. CDR3 bases: TGTGCCAGTATGGGCACCTCGGGGGGGCCGAGCTCCTACAATGAGCAGTTCTTC. Its protein is CASMGTSGGPSSYNEQFF.

V is TRBV6-5 and J is TRBJ2-7; TRBD2 matches 10 bases. Germline CDR1 is MNHEY and CDR2 is SVGAGI. Trimming at V came to 2 bases and at J to 6 bases, leaving 4 bases not matched to a gene. The CDR3 consists of 14 residues. Here the CDR3 reads CASSYKREGVEQYF. The CDR3 region has the DNA TGTGCCAGCAGTTACAAGCGGGAGGGGGTCGAGCAGTACTTC.

The CDR3: CASSSKGANTEAFF. CDR3 in DNA: TGCGCCAGCAGCTCTAAGGGGGCCAACACTGAAGCTTTCTTT. The chain is built from TRBV5-1 and TRBJ1-1, with TRBD1 matching 7 bases. The CDR3 extends over 14 amino acids. Germline V gives CDR1 SGHRS, CDR2 YFSETQ. V was pared by 3 bases and J by 2 bases, with 4 bases of the junction left unmatched.

The CDR3: CASSSLAGAYEQYF. The CDR3 DNA follows: TGTGCCAGCAGCTCACTAGCGGGGGCCTACGAGCAGTACTTC. This chain uses TRBV5-6 with TRBJ2-7, with 11 bases identical to TRBD2. The CDR3 length is 14 residues. CDR1 is SGHDT and CDR2 is YYEEEE in the germline V gene. Germline trimming cut 3 bases from V and 2 bases from J; bases unmatched to any gene: 1.

The chain employs TRBV7-9 and TRBJ2-1; the match to TRBD2 covers 16 bases. After removal of 5 bases from V and 5 bases from J, the junction contained 6 bases not matched to a gene. CDR1 and CDR2 from the germline V gene are SEHNR and FQNEAQ (reference sequence). CDR3 length: 17 residues. CDR3 sequence: CASSRGTSGRADNEQFF. CDR3 sequence (DNA): TGTGCCAGCAGCAGGGGGACTAGCGGGAGGGCCGACAATGAGCAGTTCTTC.

The chain couples TRBV10-1 to TRBJ2-1; 10 nucleotides match TRBD2. This CDR3 has 17 residues. The trim removed 4 bases at V and 1 base at J, leaving 7 bases unmatched. Germline V lookup: CDR1 WNHNN, CDR2 SYGVQD (reference sequence). CDR3 sequence: CASSGASGSRSYNEQFF. The DNA for the CDR3 is TGCGCCAGCAGTGGGGCTAGCGGGAGTAGGTCCTACAATGAGCAGTTCTTC.

This chain links TRBV6-1 with TRBJ2-3, with TRBD1 as a possible D gene (5 bases). In germline, CDR1 is MNHNS, CDR2 SASEGT. This CDR3 is 18 amino acids long. V lost 3 bases and J 2 bases, leaving 21 bases between the germline ends. CDR3 amino acids: CASSDPNRGTTYTDTQYF. The CDR3, as DNA: TGTGCCAGCAGTGACCCGAATAGGGGCACTACTTACACAGATACGCAGTATTTT.

The V and J genes are TRBV6-5 and TRBJ1-2, with 9 bases matching TRBD1. CDR3 length equals 14 residues. The germline V gene encodes CDR1 MNHEY and CDR2 SVGAGI. V dropped 5 bases and J dropped 8; count of bases not matched to a gene: 9. DNA for the CDR3: TGTGCCAGCAGTCAACCGTACAGGGGGCAAGGCTACACCTTC. Residues: CASSQPYRGQGYTF.

As for this clone: A read error may produce the germline difference seen at one junction end. J is TRBJ2-3 and V is TRBV11-3; 8 bases are shared with TRBD2. CDR3 length equals 15 residues. Germline CDR1 and CDR2: SGHNT and YENEEA. The DNA of the CDR3 is TGTGCCAGCAGCCTAGACGGGGGGGGCACAGATACGCAGTATTTT. Translated: CASSLDGGGTDTQYF.

This clone has only one observation. The V and J genes are TRBV23-1 and TRBJ1-1, with D possibly being TRBD1 (5 bases). TRBV23-1 qualifies as an ORF whose function is uncertain. Trimming pared 3 bases from V and 5 bases from J, leaving 28 bases between. CDR3 length: 19 amino acids. The CDR3 coding sequence is TGCGCCAGCAGTCAGAGGGCTATTTCGTCGGGGGAAGTTTTGACTGAAGCTTTCTTT. Its translation is CASSQRAISSGEVLTEAFF.

The chain is built from TRBV9 and TRBJ1-2; 10 bases line up with TRBD1. V shed 3 bases, J shed 5 bases, and the junction held 7 bases outside the gene matches. CDR3 length equals 15 residues. CDR1 is SGDLS, CDR2 YYNGEE, per germline. The CDR3 here is CASSGEGQGTYGYTF. The CDR3 nucleotides read TGTGCCAGCAGCGGGGAGGGACAGGGGACTTATGGCTACACCTTC.

The genes are TRBV19 and TRBJ2-1; 16 nucleotides align to TRBD2. Germline V lookup: CDR1 LNHDA, CDR2 SQIVND (reference sequence). Trimming removed 8 bases from V and 9 bases from J; junction bases left unmatched: 10. The CDR3 has 16 residues. The CDR3 loop is CASGGTSGGATVEQFF. The CDR3 DNA sequence: TGTGCCAGTGGGGGGACTAGCGGGGGGGCCACCGTTGAGCAGTTCTTC.

The genes are TRBV5-6 and TRBJ1-4; D might be TRBD1 (5 bases). From germline, CDR1 is SGHDT and CDR2 YYEEEE. This CDR3 has 14 amino acids. Trimming pared 1 base from V and 7 bases from J, leaving 11 bases between. CDR3: CASSLNGAGEKLFF. CDR3 in DNA: TGTGCCAGCAGCTTGAATGGGGCCGGTGAAAAACTGTTTTTT.

The CDR3 sequence is CASRPPQRETQYF. In DNA, the CDR3 is TGTGCCAGCAGACCACCCCAACGGGAGACCCAGTACTTC. The chain carries TRBV2 and TRBJ2-5; D gene ambiguous. This CDR3 has 13 amino acids. Deletions cut 6 bases from V and 5 bases from J, with 13 bases between. Germline CDR1 and CDR2: SNHLY and FYNNEI.